The following is a TCR beta chain sequence with its context. There is no known antigen for this receptor. It has no much larger one-base neighbor in the sample; base qualities were not kept. Receptor libraries were prepared by 5' RACE. Sequencing used an Illumina HiSeq 2000. A universal primer binding site was added through template switching, and the final cDNA carried a unique molecular identifier so that TCR cDNA molecules could be counted accurately. First-strand cDNA for TCR alpha and beta chains was synthesized from specific primers in the conserved constant-segment region. Each cDNA library was double barcoded, with a SMART-Mk sample barcode plus Illumina barcodes, to control for contamination. TruSeq adapter sequences and Illumina sample barcodes were added in two successive PCR steps. TCR alpha and beta cDNA libraries were sequenced on the Illumina HiSeq platform with custom primers. The paper's processing steps were these. MiGEC was used to process raw reads and extract unique molecular identifiers, and MiXCR was used to find CDR3 positions. Recombination models were inferred per individual with the repgenHMM and IGoR tools using an EM algorithm. The analysis of shared clonotypes was done with the tcR package in R, with sharing normalized by the product of cloneset sizes. To study raw recombination without the effects of thymic and clonal selection, out-of-frame nonproductive sequences were analyzed. TCRdb reran the public reads through fastp at Q25 and MiXCR, keeping productive beta chains. Every entry covers one CDR3 protein and lists the most common genes and DNA from its rows. For this entry, the V and J calls and clone size follow TCRdb and not the study's own pipeline. The sample table contains roughly 690,000 distinct CDR3 sequences; only one count was recorded for 21% of them. The biggest ten clones account for more than 4% of the sample.

V was cut back by 2 bases and J by 6 bases, leaving a gap of 15 bases between them. The CDR3 spans 14 residues, from the cysteine through the phenylalanine. The entry retains the CDR3 DNA only, 42 bases that are in frame from base 1. The germline V gene (reference sequence) yields DFQATT for CDR1 and SNEGSKA for CDR2. These data originate in a study of identical twins (dated by TCRdb to the mid-2010s). About the investigation overall: TCR alpha and beta repertoires from monozygotic twins, unrelated adults of various ages and cord blood were deep-sequenced to test whether fetal clonotypes persist. Replicate twin experiments were performed at different times using different library preparation protocols to rule out contamination. What the work shows at the level of the full study, not this receptor alone: Abundant cord blood beta clonotypes carried fewer insertions; young adult naive repertoires showed a weaker similar trend, while memory repertoires showed none. Excess twin sharing in beta out-of-frame sequences was weaker because fewer shared sequences lowered the signal-to-noise ratio. In monozygotic twins, recombination models systematically underestimated out-of-frame TCR alpha sharing, but the models matched the sharing seen between unrelated individuals. Zero-insertion analyses could be partly confounded by invariant T cells such as MAIT and iNKT, although diverse VJ usage argued against such confounding for most clonotypes. Out-of-frame TCR alpha sequences shared between twins showed an excess of low generation-probability sequences compared with coincidental sharing between unrelated individuals. Because the same donors could not be followed over many years, conclusions were based on cross-sectional statistical analysis.

Every donor was a healthy Caucasian. The twin cohort comprised three pairs of female monozygotic twins, all aged about 18 to 30 years. The RNA used for TCR libraries was isolated from peripheral blood mononuclear cells. The same sample was also studied in work on T cells expressing NK-cell markers. As the second paper documents: TCR beta-chain repertoires were profiled in sorted CD3+CD56+NKG2C+, CD3+CD56+NKG2C- and CD3+CD56-NKG2C+ T-cell subsets from several donors. Of the eight sequenced donors, seven were found to be HCMV-seropositive and one was found to be HCMV-seronegative. To restrict sorting to alphabetaTCR-expressing T cells, an anti-gammadeltaTCR antibody was added in several experiments. In six donors, the dominant CD3+CD56+NKG2C+ clonotypes were found to rank among the top 10 CD8+ clonotypes and to make up about 1.0-7.0% of CD8+ T cells. Those dominant clonotypes were again the most abundant among CD3+CD56-NKG2C+ cells in a handful of donors, at about 28.3-65%. It remained unclear whether the expanded NKG2C-expressing T cell clones were specific for HCMV antigens. All eight donors whose samples were sequenced were randomly selected healthy volunteers, three of them men and five women. HCMV-specific IgG was detected in serum with a commercial ELISA kit to determine HCMV serostatus. Bulk peripheral blood T-cell repertoires were additionally sequenced from unsorted PBMC for roughly six donors. MIGEC was used to demultiplex reads and group the reads by UMI, and MiTCR was used to assemble and quantify clonotypes. To exclude erroneous sequences, any TCR cDNA sequence not supported by at least two reads was discarded. The tcR package was used for downstream repertoire analysis, and clonotypes were matched across fractions by CDR3 nucleotide sequence plus V segment. VDJmatch was used to annotate antigen specificity against VDJdb, with one amino acid substitution in CDR3 allowed.

The sequencing input was PBMCs. Here the chain combines TRBV20-1 and TRBJ2-3; the D gene is possibly TRBD2, with 6 bases matching. The source is a woman aged 18-29 years in good health. In nucleotide form, the sequence is TGCAGTGCTAGAATCGGGACTGCTGTTGATACGCAGTATTTT. Translated, it gives CSARIGTAVDTQYF.